This entry concerns a single T cell receptor (beta chain). Its target is not known. V dropped 1 base and J dropped 0 bases, with 10 bases sitting between them. This CDR3 is built from 16 residues. Germline V gene lookup returns CDR1 SGHVS and CDR2 FQNEAQ. These data come from a study of cytotoxic CD8 clonotypes in ibrutinib-treated CLL. Study observations and caveats: The study sampled sustained-remission and progressing patients at different times.

The method was immunoSEQ multiplex PCR; TCRdb's version includes in-frame clones alone and lacks a portion of them. The sample lists about 160,000 clones; 70% to 90% were seen once. The chain joins TRBV7-8 to TRBJ1-3, with D uncertain. The receptor's source is a human donor with chronic lymphocytic leukemia. The sequenced sample was PBMCs, obtained at disease progression, from a patient treated with ibrutinib. The CDR3 reads CASSLVAPSSGNTIYF. The CDR3 nucleotides are TGTGCCAGCAGCTTAGTAGCACCAAGCTCTGGAAACACCATATATTTT.